This T cell receptor beta chain was obtained from a study of T cell responses to AZD1222 COVID-19 vaccine. Study-wide results and caveats: Regions 160-218 and 743-854 dominated among vaccine-associated CD4 TCRs spanning spike.

Produced via immunoSEQ multiplex PCR; TCRdb's table is partial and in-frame only. Of 160,000 or so clones listed, approximately 90% are singletons. Worth noting for this clone: Its antigen is not known.

The CDR3 is 13 residues long. The germline V and J ends were trimmed by 0 bases and 7 bases, with 7 bases remaining between them. Germline V gene sequence: CDR1 SGHAT, CDR2 FQNNGV. The clonotype comes from an adult in good health. The starting material was peripheral blood, obtained on day 0 of MenACWY control vaccination. V is TRBV11-2 and J is TRBJ1-5; D unclear. CDR3 sequence: CASSLESRQPQHF. The CDR3 DNA reads TGTGCCAGCAGCTTAGAATCTAGGCAGCCCCAGCATTTT.